Included here is one T cell receptor beta chain sequence, with context. This record belongs to a study of cytomegalovirus exposure and HLA in healthy donors. The J segment lost 13 bases and the V segment lost 0 bases, leaving 9 bases of the junction unmatched. This CDR3 is 15 amino acids long. Germline lookup yields CDR1 LGHNA and CDR2 YSLEER. The PCR ran on 60 Vbeta and 13 Jbeta primers. Produced via immunoSEQ multiplex PCR; TCRdb's table is partial and in-frame only. Here the sample spans 120,000 or so clones, approximately 78% being singletons. This sequence originates from a middle-aged man in good health and CMV-seronegative. This rearrangement joins TRBV4-3 to TRBJ2-1, with TRBD2 identical over 10 bases. The sequenced material came from PBMCs. Here the CDR3 DNA reads TGCGCCAGCAGCCAAGATCGAACTAGCGGGATGGTACAGTTCTTC. This translates into CASSQDRTSGMVQFF.